The text below deals with one T cell receptor beta chain. This sample was included in a study of T cell clones after liver transplantation. This CDR3 contains 13 residues. Trimming left V 8 bases short and J 3 bases short, with 14 bases between. CDR1 is MDHEN and CDR2 is SYDVKM in the germline V gene. This table comes from immunoSEQ multiplex PCR, and its TCRdb copy is limited to in-frame clones, with some not included. The top ten hold over 14% of the sample, which has tens of thousands of clones, 71% seen once. The TCR sequence derives from a human donor who received a liver transplant. The J gene is TRBJ2-7, the V gene TRBV28; TRBD2 is a possible D gene (5 bases). Here the sequenced sample was CD4+ T cells from blood, taken before liver transplant. The CDR3 region is CASGGGFNYEQYF. The CDR3 bases are TGTGCCAGCGGAGGAGGTTTTAACTACGAGCAGTACTTC.